The following is a T cell receptor (beta chain) sequence with its context. Its antigen is still unknown. This sample was included in a study of cytomegalovirus exposure and HLA in healthy donors. The PCR was carried out with 60 Vbeta primers and 13 Jbeta primers. As handled by the study authors: An analysis performed later counted 60 million to 90 million unique TCR beta chains (roughly 11 million of them shared). Here immunoSEQ multiplex PCR was the method, and the copy in TCRdb shows in-frame clones only, minus some. V and J calls and clone size come straight from that table; D and trimming were deduced from the DNA. This table holds more than 60,000 clones, approximately 80% found once. Study observations and caveats: Three chains tied to CMV proved CMV antigen-specific in vitro. Investigators reported approximately 150 TCR beta chains as tied to cytomegalovirus. Sequencing likely produced, as an artifact, a cluster of highly shared sequence variants.

The germline V gene has CDR1 KGHSH and CDR2 LQKENI. V lost 4 bases to trimming and J lost 6 bases; unmatched junction nucleotides: 4. The CDR3 is 14 amino acids. Sequenced material: PBMCs. The rearrangement links TRBV18 to TRBJ2-3; 10 bases match TRBD1. This clonotype was obtained from a woman under 40 in good health and CMV-seronegative. The CDR3 nucleotides read TGTGCCAGCTCACTCGGGACAGGGGCGGATACGCAGTATTTT. Its protein product is CASSLGTGADTQYF.